This record covers a single T cell receptor (beta chain). Its antigen is undetermined. The sample is drawn from a study of cytomegalovirus exposure and HLA in healthy donors. Germline V lookup: CDR1 WSHSY, CDR2 SAAADI. CDR3 length: 16 residues. With V trimmed by 6 bases and J by 2 bases, 9 bases remained unmatched. Study-level points and caveats: When a later analysis was performed, an Asian-associated ancestry cluster reportedly had fewer N-insertions than the roughly 700-donor mean. A list of approximately 160 TCR beta chains associated with cytomegalovirus was given.

A multiplex PCR was run with 60 Vbeta primers and 13 Jbeta primers. The protocol was immunoSEQ multiplex PCR, while the TCRdb copy is restricted to in-frame clones and leaves out a portion. The table lists about 80,000 clones, about 80% of them singletons, with 20% to 30% in the top ten. The sample was PBMCs. This sequence joins TRBV10-2 and TRBJ2-7, with 11 bases lining up with TRBD2. This receptor was taken from a woman aged 45-60 years in good health and CMV-seropositive. The DNA for the CDR3 is TGCGCCAGCAGCAGGCTAGCGGGGGGCGCTGCCTACGAGCAGTACTTC. It specifies CASSRLAGGAAYEQYF.